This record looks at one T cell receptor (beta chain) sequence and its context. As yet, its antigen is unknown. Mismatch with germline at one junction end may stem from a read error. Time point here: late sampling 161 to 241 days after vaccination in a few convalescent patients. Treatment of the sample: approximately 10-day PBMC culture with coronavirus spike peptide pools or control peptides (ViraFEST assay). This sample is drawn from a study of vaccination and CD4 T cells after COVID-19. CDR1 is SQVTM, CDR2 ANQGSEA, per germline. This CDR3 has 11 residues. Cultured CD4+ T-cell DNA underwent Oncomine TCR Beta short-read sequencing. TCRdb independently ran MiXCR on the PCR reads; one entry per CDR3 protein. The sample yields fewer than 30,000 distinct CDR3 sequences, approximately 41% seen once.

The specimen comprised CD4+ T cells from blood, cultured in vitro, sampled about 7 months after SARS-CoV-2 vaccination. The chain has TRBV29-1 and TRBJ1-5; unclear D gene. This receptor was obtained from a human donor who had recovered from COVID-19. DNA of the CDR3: TGCAGCGTTGGTACAGAACAGCCCCGGCATTTT. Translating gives CSVGTEQPRHF.